The rows below give T cell receptor beta chains drawn from one sample of a study of blood T cell repertoires in COVID-19. Generated by immunoSEQ multiplex PCR, the TCRdb table keeps only in-frame clones and is missing some. The sample consists of some 41,000 clones, 83% of them appearing once. Sequencing was carried out using peripheral blood. Receptors originate from an older man in a cohort sampled during active COVID-19. Both conserved end residues are part of each CDR3. The D gene is left open where the match is weak. Some rows have no size entry. The others give once, few or many, or a class for an expanded clone.

v_gene	j_gene	abundance	d_gene	CDR3aa	CDR3nt
TRBV2	TRBJ2-7	few	TRBD2	CASSESSGASYEQYF	TGTGCCAGCAGTGAAAGTAGCGGGGCCTCCTACGAGCAGTACTTC
TRBV7-2	TRBJ2-1	.	TRBD2	CASSLGGRASEQFF	TGTGCCAGCAGCTTAGGCGGGAGGGCCTCTGAGCAGTTCTTC
TRBV4-1	TRBJ2-1	.	.	CASSHREDLIRSEQFF	TGCGCCAGCAGCCATAGGGAGGATTTAATCAGGAGTGAGCAGTTCTTC
TRBV7-9	TRBJ1-1	.	.	CASSFSGRVTEAFF	TGTGCCAGCAGCTTCTCGGGGAGAGTCACTGAAGCTTTCTTT
TRBV3-1/TRBV3-2	TRBJ2-7	.	TRBD1	CASSQAGTGAYEQYF	TGTGCCAGCAGCCAAGCCGGGACAGGGGCCTACGAGCAGTACTTC
TRBV28	TRBJ2-2	.	.	CASSANRLGRELFF	TGTGCCAGCAGTGCCAATAGACTCGGCCGGGAGCTGTTTTTT
TRBV14	TRBJ2-7	.	.	CASSRTGGTYEQYF	TGTGCCAGCAGCAGGACTGGGGGGACCTACGAGCAGTACTTC
TRBV15	TRBJ2-3	once	.	CATSRPTTAQPTQYF	TGTGCCACCAGCAGACCGACTACAGCGCAGCCTACGCAGTATTTT
TRBV7-2	TRBJ2-1	.	.	CASSLARGHEQFF	TGTGCCAGCAGCTTAGCCAGGGGTCATGAGCAGTTCTTC
TRBV5-1	TRBJ1-3	.	.	CASSLGQGSFGNTIYF	TGCGCCAGCAGCTTGGGGCAAGGGAGTTTTGGAAACACCATATATTTT
TRBV6-2/TRBV6-3	TRBJ1-1	.	.	CASSYGAAGDTEAFF	TGTGCCAGCAGTTACGGAGCAGCCGGGGACACTGAAGCTTTCTTT
TRBV28	TRBJ1-1	.	.	CASNLRGNTEAFF	TGTGCCAGCAACCTGCGGGGGAACACTGAAGCTTTCTTT
TRBV5-1	TRBJ2-1	.	TRBD2	CASSLMTSGGNSYNEQFF	TGCGCCAGCAGCTTGATGACAAGCGGGGGGAACTCCTACAATGAGCAGTTCTTC
TRBV11-2	TRBJ2-7	.	TRBD1	CASSQQGARGGYEQYF	TGTGCCAGCAGTCAACAGGGGGCCCGCGGGGGCTACGAGCAGTACTTC
TRBV28	TRBJ2-2	.	.	CASSPQYTGELFF	TGTGCCAGCAGTCCCCAGTACACCGGGGAGCTGTTTTTT
TRBV28	TRBJ2-2	.	TRBD1	CASSRPDRGRGGELFF	TGTGCCAGCAGTCGACCGGACAGGGGAAGGGGCGGGGAGCTGTTTTTT
TRBV18	TRBJ2-5	once	TRBD2	CASSPAGGIGIQTQYF	TGTGCCAGCTCACCTGCGGGAGGGATCGGGATACAGACCCAGTACTTC
TRBV24-1	TRBJ1-2	.	.	CATSDLQGYHGYTF	TGTGCCACCAGTGATTTGCAGGGATATCATGGCTACACCTTC
TRBV23-1	TRBJ2-1	.	.	CASSPTPGGKVGDGDYNEQFF	TGCGCCAGCAGTCCCACCCCTGGGGGGAAAGTTGGTGATGGGGACTACAATGAGCAGTTCTTC
TRBV5-5	TRBJ1-6	.	.	CASSLGQSYNSPLHF	TGTGCCAGCAGCTTGGGACAGAGCTATAATTCACCCCTCCACTTT
TRBV4-3	TRBJ2-3	.	.	CASSQGSGRATDTQYF	TGCGCCAGCAGCCAAGGATCGGGCAGGGCCACAGATACGCAGTATTTT
TRBV28	TRBJ2-7	once	.	CASRQQGYEQYF	TGTGCCAGCAGACAACAGGGCTACGAGCAGTACTTC
TRBV5-1	TRBJ2-7	.	.	CASSFGGEAYEQYF	TGCGCCAGCAGCTTCGGCGGGGAAGCCTACGAGCAGTACTTC
TRBV7-9	TRBJ2-3	.	.	CASSLQGNTDTQYF	TGTGCCAGCAGCTTACAGGGAAACACAGATACGCAGTATTTT
TRBV7-9	TRBJ2-2	.	.	CASSLSGVTGELFF	TGTGCCAGCAGCTTATCAGGGGTCACCGGGGAGCTGTTTTTT
TRBV30	TRBJ2-7	.	.	CAWSGQQGYEQYF	TGTGCCTGGAGTGGCCAGCAGGGCTACGAGCAGTACTTC
TRBV6-5	TRBJ1-4	once	.	CASRPVGEGEKLFF	TGTGCCAGCAGGCCCGTCGGGGAGGGAGAAAAACTGTTTTTT
TRBV24-1	TRBJ2-2	.	TRBD1	CATSDRGQENTGELFF	TGTGCCACCAGTGACCGGGGACAGGAGAACACCGGGGAGCTGTTTTTT
TRBV7-8	TRBJ1-1	.	.	CASSTMGGTEAFF	TGTGCCAGCAGCACCATGGGGGGAACTGAAGCTTTCTTT
TRBV29-1	TRBJ1-2	.	.	CSAPLPAGYTF	TGCAGCGCCCCGCTGCCCGCGGGCTACACCTTC
TRBV7-9	TRBJ2-3	.	.	CASSLARGSTDTQYF	TGTGCCAGCAGCTTAGCGCGCGGCAGCACAGATACGCAGTATTTT
TRBV24-1	TRBJ2-3	once	TRBD1	CAIGTDTDTQYF	TGTGCCATAGGGACAGACACAGATACGCAGTATTTT
TRBV3-1/TRBV3-2	TRBJ2-2	once	.	CASSHTGLRGTGELFF	TGTGCCAGCAGCCACACAGGGTTGCGCGGCACCGGGGAGCTGTTTTTT
TRBV7-9	TRBJ2-5	.	.	CASSLFKETQYF	TGTGCCAGCAGCTTATTTAAAGAGACCCAGTACTTC
TRBV6-5	TRBJ1-2	.	.	CASSLEKHGYTF	TGTGCCAGCAGTTTAGAAAAGCATGGCTACACCTTC
TRBV10-3	TRBJ2-1	.	TRBD1	CAIKSTGQGVRNEQFF	TGTGCCATCAAGAGTACCGGACAGGGGGTGCGGAATGAGCAGTTCTTC
TRBV5-6	TRBJ1-4	.	TRBD1	CASSLRGQGFSTNEKLFF	TGTGCCAGCAGCTTAAGGGGACAGGGTTTTTCAACTAATGAAAAACTGTTTTTT
TRBV25-1	TRBJ1-5	.	TRBD1	CASSGRDSFYQPQHF	TGTGCCAGCAGTGGACGGGACAGCTTTTATCAGCCCCAGCATTTT
TRBV19	TRBJ1-5	.	.	CASSKTGSRNQPQHF	TGTGCCAGTAGTAAGACGGGATCGCGAAATCAGCCCCAGCATTTT
TRBV2	TRBJ1-2	.	.	CASTLRGHNNYGYTF	TGTGCCAGCACCCTCCGGGGACATAACAACTATGGCTACACCTTC
TRBV7-9	TRBJ1-6	.	TRBD1	CASRLTGDESPLHF	TGTGCCAGCAGATTGACAGGGGATGAATCACCCCTCCACTTT
TRBV9	TRBJ1-6	.	.	CASSAGGRYNSPLHF	TGTGCCAGCAGCGCGGGGGGCCGCTATAATTCACCCCTCCACTTT
TRBV13	TRBJ2-2	once	TRBD2	CASSPPGLAGGNTGELFF	TGTGCCAGCAGCCCACCGGGACTAGCGGGGGGGAACACCGGGGAGCTGTTTTTT
TRBV18	TRBJ2-2	.	TRBD2	CASSPWTSGRPPTGELFF	TGTGCCAGCTCACCCTGGACTAGCGGGAGGCCACCCACCGGGGAGCTGTTTTTT
TRBV11-2	TRBJ2-1	once	TRBD2	CASSQLASYNEQFF	TGTGCCAGCAGCCAACTAGCGTCCTACAATGAGCAGTTCTTC
TRBV15	TRBJ1-1	.	TRBD1	CATSIDRGRITEAFF	TGTGCCACCAGCATTGACAGGGGGCGAATTACTGAAGCTTTCTTT
TRBV3-1/TRBV3-2	TRBJ1-1	.	.	CASSQVGSFSEAFF	TGTGCCAGCAGCCAAGTCGGTTCGTTTAGTGAAGCTTTCTTT
TRBV10-1	TRBJ2-2	.	.	CATQAPAGELFF	TGCGCCACTCAAGCCCCCGCCGGGGAGCTGTTTTTT
TRBV28	TRBJ2-7	.	.	CASSLSGRVGEQYF	TGTGCCAGCAGTTTATCCGGCAGGGTTGGCGAGCAGTACTTC
TRBV6-5	TRBJ2-7	.	TRBD2	CASSTGLAFIYEQYF	TGTGCCAGCAGTACGGGACTAGCGTTCATCTACGAGCAGTACTTC
TRBV18	TRBJ1-1	.	.	CASSTTGTLNTEAFF	TGTGCCAGCTCAACGACCGGGACACTAAACACTGAAGCTTTCTTT